This TCR beta chain was sequenced in a study of OX40 agonist ivuxolimab in advanced cancers. Study context: Partial responses were achieved by three patients, one with hepatocellular carcinoma and two with cutaneous melanoma. Study-level points and caveats: In the 0.1 to 3.0 mg/kg range, CD4+ and CD8+ blood T cells had expanded clonally by week 6. Certain nonresponders likewise exhibited a low normalized T-cell clonal expansion.

Sequenced by immunoSEQ multiplex PCR; TCRdb stores in-frame clones only, minus some. This sample has approximately 80,000 clones, with 91% found just once. In the case of this clone: Its antigen is currently unknown.

V trimming: 0 bases; J trimming: 3 bases; junction bases outside the gene matches: 0. The CDR3 is 15 residues long. The germline CDR1 and CDR2 sequences are MNHEY and SVGAGI. The chain uses TRBV6-5 and TRBJ2-3; TRBD2 agrees at 10 bases. The source was CD4+ or CD8+ T cells sorted from blood, collected in a trial of the OX40 agonist ivuxolimab. The source is an adult with an advanced solid tumor such as melanoma, head and neck, liver or kidney cancer. The CDR3 sequence is CASSYSSGRTDTQYF. The DNA of the CDR3 is TGTGCCAGCAGTTACTCTAGCGGGAGGACAGATACGCAGTATTTT.